This TCR beta chain was recovered during a study of T cell repertoires in cytomegalovirus infection. About the study: It was the public TCR beta signatures that indicated both CMV infection and matching HLA type. Study outcomes and limitations: CMV-specific TCR beta clonotypes restricted by HLA-C dominated the ex vivo response.

MiXCR, run by TCRdb on the reads, gives a single entry per CDR3 protein. The sample shows 750,000 to 950,000 distinct CDR3 sequences, almost 30% of them seen only once. A remark on this clonotype: Its antigen remains unknown.

Trimming removed 8 bases from V and 4 bases from J; junction bases left unmatched: 5. CDR3 length: 14 amino acids. This sequence joins TRBV12-3 or TRBV12-4 and TRBJ2-3, with 11 nucleotides matching TRBD2. This TCR was recovered from a human donor in good health (CMV status not recorded). Some clones in this sample may be carry-over from other donors' samples. The sample in question was cultured CD8+ T cells from PBMCs, obtained from culture after CMV antigen stimulation. This CDR3 is CASHSGGAPDTQYF. The CDR3 coding sequence is TGTGCCAGCCATAGCGGGGGGGCGCCAGATACGCAGTATTTT.